This is a list of T cell receptor beta chains from one sample in a study of regulatory T cells in long-lasting Graves disease. Via MiXCR, TCRdb re-called the multiplex PCR reads, giving one row per CDR3 protein. The sample contains roughly 420,000 distinct CDR3 sequences, about 16% of which appear only once. This sample was shared with a second study, whose subject was T cells in Graves' hyperthyroidism and ophthalmopathy.

The specimen comprised peripheral blood mononuclear cells (PBMCs), sampled at new diagnosis, from a patient treated with antithyroid drugs. The receptors were sampled from a woman between 25 and 40 years old with Graves disease. Both conserved end residues are part of each CDR3. A D gene is named only where the DNA matches it firmly. Not all rows give a size; the values are once, few, many and, for expanded clones, a class.

TGTGCCAGCAGCTTAGTCAACACCTACGAGCAGTACTTC,CASSLVNTYEQYF,many,-,TRBJ2-7,TRBV11-2
TGTGCCAGCAGTGAAAAGCCCTACTATCTTAGCAATCAGCCCCAGCATTTT,CASSEKPYYLSNQPQHF,many,-,TRBJ1-5,TRBV6-1
TGTGCCAGCAGTGGGGGGCTCGGGCAGCCCCAGCATTTT,CASSGGLGQPQHF,-,-,TRBJ1-5,TRBV2
TGTGCCAGCAGTTCACAGTCTAGGGGTGGCTACACCTTC,CASSSQSRGGYTF,-,-,TRBJ1-2,TRBV27
TGTGCCAGCAGCTTAGCCGTTAAGAGAGGGTCTAATGAGCAGTTCTTC,CASSLAVKRGSNEQFF,-,-,TRBJ2-1,TRBV7-9
TGCAGTGCTAGAGATTCCCGACTAGCGGGATCGAACACCGGGGAGCTGTTTTTT,CSARDSRLAGSNTGELFF,many,TRBD2,TRBJ2-2,TRBV20-1
TGTGCCAGTAGTCCCTGGACAGCATCTGGGGAAGAGACCCAGTACTTC,CASSPWTASGEETQYF,few,-,TRBJ2-5,TRBV19
TGTGCCAGCAGCTTAGTTTACAACACTGAAGCTTTCTTT,CASSLVYNTEAFF,many,-,TRBJ1-1,TRBV7-9
TGCGCCAGCAGCTTGGTAGGGGACAGAAGAGGTGAGCAGTTCTTC,CASSLVGDRRGEQFF,many,TRBD1,TRBJ2-1,TRBV5-1
TGTGCCAGCAGCTTAGACGCCGGGGAGCTGTTTTTT,CASSLDAGELFF,many,-,TRBJ2-2,TRBV11-3
TGCGCCAGCAGCTTGCTCCGCGGGAGGGCCTACGAGCAGTACTTC,CASSLLRGRAYEQYF,few,TRBD2,TRBJ2-7,TRBV5-1
TGTGCCAGCAGCTTAGGGTACGACTGGAATGAGCAGTTCTTC,CASSLGYDWNEQFF,-,-,TRBJ2-1,TRBV11-2
TGTGCCAGCAGTTACGGGACTAGCGGGAGGGAAAAAAACATTCAGTACTTC,CASSYGTSGREKNIQYF,-,TRBD2,TRBJ2-4,TRBV6-2/TRBV6-3
TGCGCCAGCAGCCTGGGGTGGCGGGAGACCGGGGAGCTGTTTTTT,CASSLGWRETGELFF,many,TRBD2,TRBJ2-2,TRBV5-1
TGTGCCAGCAGTGTTTCGCCTCGAAGCACAGATACGCAGTATTTT,CASSVSPRSTDTQYF,many,-,TRBJ2-3,TRBV2
TGTGCCATCAGTGACCCCGGACAGCTAAACACCGGGGAGCTGTTTTTT,CAISDPGQLNTGELFF,few,-,TRBJ2-2,TRBV10-3
TGTGCCAGCAGCCAAGATTGGGGGGTACCTAATGAAAAACTGTTTTTT,CASSQDWGVPNEKLFF,-,-,TRBJ1-4,TRBV14
TGTGCCAGCACCCCTTCGACGGGTTCACCCCTCCACTTT,CASTPSTGSPLHF,-,-,TRBJ1-6,TRBV27
TGTGCCAGCACCTACCAGGGCCCCGATTACGAGCAGTACTTC,CASTYQGPDYEQYF,many,-,TRBJ2-7,TRBV28
TGTGCCAGCAGTGAACAGGGGTCTGGGGCCAACGTCCTGACTTTC,CASSEQGSGANVLTF,many,TRBD1,TRBJ2-6,TRBV6-2/TRBV6-3
TGTGCCAGCAGCTCTGGACCAGGGGAAAAACTGTTTTTT,CASSSGPGEKLFF,many,-,TRBJ1-4,TRBV7-9
TGTGCCAGCAGTCCGCCGACTAGCGGGAGGACACCCCGGCAGTTCTTC,CASSPPTSGRTPRQFF,-,TRBD2,TRBJ2-1,TRBV28
TGTGCCAGCTACGACCCGCCGGCGGCAATCAACACCGGGGAGCTGTTTTTT,CASYDPPAAINTGELFF,many,-,TRBJ2-2,TRBV18
TGTGCCAGCAGCCTAGAACAGATCTATGGCTACACCTTC,CASSLEQIYGYTF,-,-,TRBJ1-2,TRBV7-9
TGTGCCAGCATCCCCGGGGGACAGAACTATGGCTACACCTTC,CASIPGGQNYGYTF,many,TRBD1,TRBJ1-2,TRBV28
TGTGCCAGCAGCCAGGGACTAGCGGGAGGGCGATCCTACGAGCAGTACTTC,CASSQGLAGGRSYEQYF,few,TRBD2,TRBJ2-7,TRBV7-9
TGCAGCCTCCTGGGCGGGGGGATCTCCTACGAGCAGTACTTC,CSLLGGGISYEQYF,many,TRBD2,TRBJ2-7,TRBV20-1
TGTGCCAGCAGTCAACTAGCGGGAGGGCCCGCCGGGGAGCTGTTTTTT,CASSQLAGGPAGELFF,many,TRBD2,TRBJ2-2,TRBV12-3/TRBV12-4
TGCAGCGTTGTACTAGCCTACGAGCAGTACTTC,CSVVLAYEQYF,-,-,TRBJ2-7,TRBV29-1
TGTGCCAGCAGCTACGCCGGACTAGCGGGAGTAATCACCGGGGAGCTGTTTTTT,CASSYAGLAGVITGELFF,many,TRBD2,TRBJ2-2,TRBV13
TGTGCCAGCGGGACTCACTCCTACGAGCAGTACTTC,CASGTHSYEQYF,many,-,TRBJ2-7,TRBV6-2/TRBV6-3
TGTGCCAGCAGCCAAGGGGGGGAAGATACGCAGTATTTT,CASSQGGEDTQYF,many,-,TRBJ2-3,TRBV3-1
TGTGCCAGCAGCTCCGCAGGCGATGAGCAGTTCTTC,CASSSAGDEQFF,many,-,TRBJ2-1,TRBV11-3
TGTGCCAGCTCACCATCGACCGGACTAGAACGGTCCCTCTTC,CASSPSTGLERSLF,many,TRBD2,TRBJ2-1,TRBV18
TGTGCCAGCAGCTCCCCGGCGGCGAGGTATGGCTACACCTTC,CASSSPAARYGYTF,many,-,TRBJ1-2,TRBV3-1
TGTGCCAGCTGTTGTCGGGGGGATATGAACACTGAAGCTTTCTTT,CASCCRGDMNTEAFF,-,-,TRBJ1-1,TRBV28
TGTGCCAGCAGCCTAATTCGACACCAATCTAACTATGGCTACACCTTC,CASSLIRHQSNYGYTF,few,-,TRBJ1-2,TRBV7-9
TGCAGTGCTAGAGTTCCTCCCGGGACAGGTGGCGCGACGGGGGAGCTGTTTTTT,CSARVPPGTGGATGELFF,many,TRBD1,TRBJ2-2,TRBV20-1
TGTGCCAGCAGACCCACAGGCAACAATCAGCCCCAGCATTTT,CASRPTGNNQPQHF,many,-,TRBJ1-5,TRBV27
TGTGCCAGCAGCGTAGGATGGGGGGCGATAGATGAGCAGTTCTTC,CASSVGWGAIDEQFF,-,-,TRBJ2-1,TRBV9
TGCGCCAGCAGTGAACATATAGGACTAGCGGGAGGGCCAGGCACAGATACGCAGTATTTT,CASSEHIGLAGGPGTDTQYF,-,TRBD2,TRBJ2-3,TRBV10-2
TGTGCCAGCAGTCCTCTAGCGGGAGGTTCTTGGGAGCAGTTCTTC,CASSPLAGGSWEQFF,few,TRBD2,TRBJ2-1,TRBV27
TGTGCCACCAGCACGACAGGTCCGACCACTGAAGCTTTCTTT,CATSTTGPTTEAFF,-,-,TRBJ1-1,TRBV15
TGTGCCAGCAGGCCCCACGGACAGGGCCTGAGGGGTCAGCCCCAGCATTTT,CASRPHGQGLRGQPQHF,-,TRBD1,TRBJ1-5,TRBV6-2/TRBV6-3
TGTGCCATCAGTGAGTATAGGGGGCTAGATAGCGCTGAAGCTTTCTTT,CAISEYRGLDSAEAFF,-,TRBD1,TRBJ1-1,TRBV2
TGTGCCAGCAGGGCCTCAGGTGGGGGCTACACCTTC,CASRASGGGYTF,few,-,TRBJ1-2,TRBV2